This T cell receptor beta chain comes out of a study of post-analysis software for immune sequencing data (dated by TCRdb to between 2014 and 2016). Context from the whole study: The recorded disease courses included relapsing-remitting, secondary progressive and progressive-relapsing multiple sclerosis, and some patients had no subtype annotation. The multiple sclerosis patient repertoires were compared with ten to eleven previously published healthy control repertoires from donors aged roughly 6 to 27 years. A subset of samples was prepared in parallel using single-end sample barcoding, then pooled and co-amplified after Illumina adapter ligation. Overall study outcomes, separate from this receptor: Significantly lower normalized Chao1 diversity was found in multiple sclerosis patients than in controls, suggesting substantial peripheral T-cell clonal expansion. Patients showed significantly higher frequencies than controls for several TRBV segments, among them TRBV5-6, TRBV5-1 and TRBV20-1. The control group was slightly older than the multiple sclerosis patient group. Strong co-clustering of samples prepared in the same batch was shown by direct clustering with F measure, prompting a batch-effect correction.

Looking up the germline V gene yields CDR1 SQVTM and CDR2 ANQGSEA. Measured from the cysteine to the phenylalanine, the CDR3 is 14 residues long. Left in the record is the CDR3 DNA by itself, 42 bases read in frame from the first base. Libraries were prepared through PCR. TCRdb names Illumina HiSeq 2500 as the instrument used. To reduce PCR and sequencing biases, unique molecular identifiers were built into the TCR beta cDNA libraries. About 500,000 cDNA molecules were obtained for every 1 to 10 million input T cells, so each molecule roughly corresponded to one T cell. Patient libraries were prepared and sequenced with the same protocol used for the earlier healthy control dataset. Samples belonging to the same batch were prepared together, multiplexed and sequenced on a shared HiSeq lane. In the original analysis: Raw barcoded reads were processed with MIGEC, and single-read molecular identifier groups were discarded before consensus assembly and CDR3 extraction. VDJtools was used for post-analysis of the clonotype tables, with diversity normalized by down-sampling every dataset to the smallest sample size. Repertoire overlap clustering matched CDR3 amino acid but not nucleotide sequences to correct batch-related cross-sample contamination. TCRdb reran the public reads through fastp at Q25 and MiXCR, keeping productive beta chains. When rows share a CDR3 protein, they turn into one entry using the most common DNA and genes. TCRdb, not the original authors, processed these V and J calls. This sample gives fewer than 900,000 distinct CDR3 sequences in total; about 43% of them show up just once. Of the sample, around 4.7% falls within the top ten clones.

To demonstrate the VDJtools post-analysis software, the study profiled TCR beta repertoires from the peripheral blood of around 13 young patients with multiple sclerosis. The multiple sclerosis patients were children and adolescents ranging in age from roughly 6 to 16 years. As regards this clonotype: Its specific antigen is unknown. Qualities for individual bases were not recorded, and no much larger clone is one base off.

This receptor was obtained from a girl under 18 with multiple sclerosis. The chain couples TRBV29-1 to TRBJ2-7; the D gene is possibly TRBD1 or TRBD2, each agreeing over 7 bases. The better agreement between TRBJ2-5 and the DNA end casts doubt on the J call. The source material was blood. The nucleotide sequence is given as TGCAGCGCCCAGGGGGGGGCGGACGCAGAGACCCAGTACTTC. It translates as CSAQGGADAETQYF.